There are a few counts of the clone carrying this TCR beta chain. The sample comes from a study of blood T cell repertoires in COVID-19. Looking at the study overall: PBMCs, B-cell-depleted T cells, or T cells were the source of the cDNA or gDNA that made up the material.

CDR3 length: 18 amino acids. Authors' data handling: Amplification of reference gene primers provided the estimated nucleated cell counts. Only in-frame clones appear in the TCRdb table, and some are missing; sequencing was by immunoSEQ multiplex PCR. The DNA gave D and trimming, while V, J and clone size come from that table. The sample yields approximately 240,000 clones, over 75% seen once. The chain is built from TRBV21-1 and TRBJ2-5; whether TRBD2, the table's D call, matches the DNA was not checked. TRBV21-1 is labeled a pseudogene. The material sequenced was peripheral blood. The TCR was taken from a woman in her forties who had recovered from COVID-19. CDR3 coding DNA: TGTGCCAGCAGCAAAAGCTATAGCGGGATAATTAGTGGGGAGACCCAGTACTTC. It is translated as CASSKSYSGIISGETQYF.